This T cell receptor beta chain was recovered during a study of cytomegalovirus exposure and HLA in healthy donors. The J segment lost 5 bases and the V segment lost 1 base, leaving 4 bases of the junction unmatched. Per the germline V gene, CDR1 is SGHDN and CDR2 is FVKESK. This CDR3 spans 14 amino acids. A multiplex PCR was run with 60 Vbeta primers and 13 Jbeta primers. The repertoire was sequenced with immunoSEQ multiplex PCR; TCRdb's copy has only in-frame clones and lacks some. The sample holds about 49,000 clones. The gene calls are TRBV14 and TRBJ2-5, with 7 bases aligning to TRBD2. Sequenced sample: PBMCs. The TCR sequence derives from a man aged 18 to 30 in good health and CMV-seropositive. As DNA, the CDR3 is TGTGCCAGCAGCCAAGGGGGCGGGAGCGAGACCCAGTACTTC. It codes for CASSQGGGSETQYF.